This T cell receptor beta chain was recorded in a study of blood T cell repertoires in COVID-19. Study in general: PBMCs, B-cell-depleted T cells, or T cells provided the cDNA or gDNA that made up the material.

Germline assignment: CDR1 SNHLY and CDR2 FYNNEI. J lost 4 bases, V lost 6 bases, and 6 bases had no gene match. The CDR3 contains 14 residues. Produced via immunoSEQ multiplex PCR; TCRdb's table is partial and in-frame only. The repertoire holds roughly 250,000 clones, with 81% as singletons. The chain employs TRBV2 and TRBJ1-2, with TRBD1 matching over 9 bases. This receptor was identified in a woman aged 55 to 70 with active or convalescent COVID-19. Material: peripheral blood. For the CDR3, the DNA is TGTGCCAGCAGGGGGACAGGGTCGGGCTATGGCTACACCTTC. Translation gives CASRGTGSGYGYTF.